The present T cell receptor (beta chain) was sequenced within a study of control samples from healthy donors and cancer patients (dated by TCRdb to 2020 to 2021). Points on this clone: Its antigen specificity is not known. Per-nucleotide qualities are absent, and no much larger clonotype sits a single base away.

At the junction V is shortened by 3 bases and J by 4 bases, with 14 bases in between. The germline V gene sets CDR1 to MRHNA and CDR2 to SNTAGT. Including cysteine and phenylalanine, the CDR3 has 15 amino acids. Only the CDR3 part of the read is kept: 45 bases, read in frame from the first base. Library preparation employed the immunoSEQ multiplex PCR assay. TCRdb re-hosts the immuneACCESS table, in-frame sequences only. Its copies lack some clones; in the studies checked, an unresolved V gene accounts for under half of them, and the cause for the rest is not known. This sample holds fewer than 500,000 clones; 80% to 95% were observed only once. Of the sample, 5% to 8% falls within the top ten clones.

Sample: PBMCs. This chain is built from TRBV6-4 and TRBJ2-3, with TRBD1 perhaps the D gene, on 5 matching bases. The clonotype originates from a man aged 40-49 years with head and neck cancer. Here the CDR3 is given as CASSDYGQGADTQYF. The bases are TGTGCCAGCAGTGATTATGGTCAGGGTGCAGATACGCAGTATTTT.